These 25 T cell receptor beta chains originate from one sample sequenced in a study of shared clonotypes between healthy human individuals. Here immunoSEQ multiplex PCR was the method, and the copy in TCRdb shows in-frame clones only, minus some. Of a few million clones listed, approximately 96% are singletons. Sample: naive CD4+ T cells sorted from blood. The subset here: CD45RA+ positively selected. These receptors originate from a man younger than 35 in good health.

CDR3 protein: CASSLRQGKRFF. CDR3 sequence (DNA): TGTGCCAGCAGCCTAAGACAGGGTAAGCGGTTCTTC. This chain joins TRBV6-6 and TRBJ2-1; 7 nucleotides agree with TRBD1. The CDR3 is 12 amino acids. Germline V gene sequence: CDR1 MNHNY, CDR2 SVGAGI (reference sequence). The V and J ends lost 6 bases and 15 bases, in that order; junction bases with no gene match: 11.

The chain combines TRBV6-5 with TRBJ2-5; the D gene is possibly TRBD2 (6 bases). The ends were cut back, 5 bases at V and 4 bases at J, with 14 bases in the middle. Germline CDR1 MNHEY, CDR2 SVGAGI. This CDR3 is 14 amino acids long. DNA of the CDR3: TGTGCCAGCAGTCTCTTCGTGGGGGGAGAGACCCAGTACTTC. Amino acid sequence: CASSLFVGGETQYF.

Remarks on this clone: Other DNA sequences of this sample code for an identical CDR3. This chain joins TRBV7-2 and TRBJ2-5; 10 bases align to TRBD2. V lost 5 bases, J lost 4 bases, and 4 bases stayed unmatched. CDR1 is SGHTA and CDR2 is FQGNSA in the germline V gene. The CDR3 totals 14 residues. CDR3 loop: CASSPGLAVETQYF. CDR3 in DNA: TGTGCCAGCAGCCCAGGACTAGCGGTAGAGACCCAGTACTTC.

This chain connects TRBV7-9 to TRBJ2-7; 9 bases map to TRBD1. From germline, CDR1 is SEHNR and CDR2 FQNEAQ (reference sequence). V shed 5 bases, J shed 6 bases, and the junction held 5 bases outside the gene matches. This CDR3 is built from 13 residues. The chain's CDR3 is CASSPGQGAEQYF. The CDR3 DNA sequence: TGTGCCAGCAGCCCGGGACAGGGAGCCGAGCAGTACTTC.

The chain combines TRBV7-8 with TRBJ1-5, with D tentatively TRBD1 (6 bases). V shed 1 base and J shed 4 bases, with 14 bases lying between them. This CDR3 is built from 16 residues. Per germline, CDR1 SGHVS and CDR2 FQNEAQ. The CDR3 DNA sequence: TGTGCCAGCAGCTTAGTAATCCGGGGGCAAAATCAGCCCCAGCATTTT. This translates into CASSLVIRGQNQPQHF. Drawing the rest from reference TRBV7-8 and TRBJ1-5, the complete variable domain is GAGVSQSPRYKVAKRGQDVALRCDPISGHVSLFWYQQALGQGPEFLTYFQNEAQLDKSGLPSDRFFAERPEGSVSTLKIQRTQQEDSAVYLCASSLVIRGQNQPQHFGDGTRLSIL.

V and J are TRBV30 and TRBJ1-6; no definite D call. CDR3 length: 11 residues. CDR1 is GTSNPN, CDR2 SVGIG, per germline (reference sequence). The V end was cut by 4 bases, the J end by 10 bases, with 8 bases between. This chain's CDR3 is CAWTAGSPLHF. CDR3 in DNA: TGTGCCTGGACCGCCGGGTCACCCCTCCACTTT.

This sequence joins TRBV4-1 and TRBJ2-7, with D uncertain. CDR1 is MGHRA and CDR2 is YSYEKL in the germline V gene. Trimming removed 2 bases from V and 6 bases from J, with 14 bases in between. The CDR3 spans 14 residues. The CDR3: CASSQRLLQVEQYF. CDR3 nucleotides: TGCGCCAGCAGCCAAAGATTATTGCAGGTCGAGCAGTACTTC.

This CDR3 reads CASSSSLAGGREQFF. CDR3 DNA sequence: TGCGCCAGCAGCTCTTCCTTAGCGGGGGGAAGGGAGCAGTTCTTC. J is TRBJ2-1 and V is TRBV5-1; 10 positions match TRBD2. Germline CDR1 reads SGHRS; CDR2 reads YFSETQ. This CDR3 spans 15 amino acids. The V gene end was trimmed by 3 bases and the J gene end by 10 bases; junction bases not matched to a gene: 10.

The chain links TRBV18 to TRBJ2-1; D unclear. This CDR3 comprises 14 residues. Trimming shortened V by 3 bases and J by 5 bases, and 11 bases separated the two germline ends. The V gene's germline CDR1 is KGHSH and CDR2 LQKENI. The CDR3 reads CASSPFELNNEQFF. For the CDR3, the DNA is TGTGCCAGCTCACCCTTTGAGCTAAACAATGAGCAGTTCTTC.

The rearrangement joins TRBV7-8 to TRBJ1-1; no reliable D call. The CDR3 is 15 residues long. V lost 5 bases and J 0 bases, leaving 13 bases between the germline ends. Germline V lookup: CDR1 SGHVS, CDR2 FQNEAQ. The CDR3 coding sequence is TGTGCCAGCAGCCCGGCGGGCGGATTGAACACTGAAGCTTTCTTT. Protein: CASSPAGGLNTEAFF.

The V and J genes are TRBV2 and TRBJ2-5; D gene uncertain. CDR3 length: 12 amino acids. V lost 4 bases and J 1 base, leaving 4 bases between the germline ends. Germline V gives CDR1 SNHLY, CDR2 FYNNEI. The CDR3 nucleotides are TGTGCCAGCAGTGTAGCCCAAGAGACCCAGTACTTC. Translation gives CASSVAQETQYF.

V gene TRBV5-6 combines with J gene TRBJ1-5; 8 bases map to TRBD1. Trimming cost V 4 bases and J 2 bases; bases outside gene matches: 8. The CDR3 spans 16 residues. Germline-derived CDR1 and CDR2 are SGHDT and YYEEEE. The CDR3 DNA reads TGTGCCAGCAGCCGGTACAGGGGGGAGCGCAATCAGCCCCAGCATTTT. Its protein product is CASSRYRGERNQPQHF.

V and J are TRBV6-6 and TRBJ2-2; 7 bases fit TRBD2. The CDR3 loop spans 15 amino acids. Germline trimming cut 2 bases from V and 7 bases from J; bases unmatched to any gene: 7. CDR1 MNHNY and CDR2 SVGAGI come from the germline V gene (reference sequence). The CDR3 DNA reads TGTGCCAGCAGTTACGGGCGGGAGCGGGGCGGGGAGCTGTTTTTT. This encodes CASSYGRERGGELFF.

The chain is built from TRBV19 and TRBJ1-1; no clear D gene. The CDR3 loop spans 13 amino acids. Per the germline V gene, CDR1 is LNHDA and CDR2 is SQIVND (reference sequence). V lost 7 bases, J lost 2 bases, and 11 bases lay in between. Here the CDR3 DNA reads TGTGCCAGTAATGGGCAGAGAAACACTGAAGCTTTCTTT. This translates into CASNGQRNTEAFF. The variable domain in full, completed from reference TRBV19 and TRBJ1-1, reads DGGITQSPKYLFRKEGQNVTLSCEQNLNHDAMYWYRQDPGQGLRLIYYSQIVNDFQKGDIAEGYSVSREKKESFPLTVTSAQKNPTAFYLCASNGQRNTEAFFGQGTRLTVV.

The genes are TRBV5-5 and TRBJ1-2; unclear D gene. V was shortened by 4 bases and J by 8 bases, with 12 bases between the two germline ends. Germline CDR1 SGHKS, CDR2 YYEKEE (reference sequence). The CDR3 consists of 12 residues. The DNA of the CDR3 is TGTGCCAGCAGCCGGGAGCCGACGGGCTACACCTTC. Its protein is CASSREPTGYTF.

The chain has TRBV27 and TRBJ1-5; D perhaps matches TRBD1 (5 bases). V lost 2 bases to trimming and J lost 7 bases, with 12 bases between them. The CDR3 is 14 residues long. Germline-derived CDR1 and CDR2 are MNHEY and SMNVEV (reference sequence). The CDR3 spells CASSLAGGFQPQHF. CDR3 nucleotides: TGTGCCAGCAGTTTAGCGGGGGGTTTCCAGCCCCAGCATTTT.

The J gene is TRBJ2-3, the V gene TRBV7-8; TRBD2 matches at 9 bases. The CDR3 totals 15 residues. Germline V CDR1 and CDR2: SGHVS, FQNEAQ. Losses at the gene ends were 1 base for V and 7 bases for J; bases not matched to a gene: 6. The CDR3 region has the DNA TGTGCCAGCAGCTTAGGGGCGGGAGGGAGAAATACGCAGTATTTT. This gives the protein CASSLGAGGRNTQYF. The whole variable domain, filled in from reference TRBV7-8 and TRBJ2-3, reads GAGVSQSPRYKVAKRGQDVALRCDPISGHVSLFWYQQALGQGPEFLTYFQNEAQLDKSGLPSDRFFAERPEGSVSTLKIQRTQQEDSAVYLCASSLGAGGRNTQYFGPGTRLTVL.

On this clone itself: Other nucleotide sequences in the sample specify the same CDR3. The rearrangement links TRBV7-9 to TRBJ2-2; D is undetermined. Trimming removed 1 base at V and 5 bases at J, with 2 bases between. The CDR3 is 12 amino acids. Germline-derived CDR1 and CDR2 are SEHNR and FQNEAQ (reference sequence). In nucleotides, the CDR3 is TGTGCCAGCAGCTTAGAGACCGGGGAGCTGTTTTTT. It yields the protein CASSLETGELFF.

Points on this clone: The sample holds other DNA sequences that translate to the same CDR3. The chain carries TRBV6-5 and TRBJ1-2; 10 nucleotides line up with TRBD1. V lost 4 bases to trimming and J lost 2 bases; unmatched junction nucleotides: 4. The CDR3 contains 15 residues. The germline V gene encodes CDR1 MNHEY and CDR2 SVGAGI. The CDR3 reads CASSSPGQGNYGYTF. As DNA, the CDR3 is TGTGCCAGCAGTTCTCCGGGACAGGGGAACTATGGCTACACCTTC.

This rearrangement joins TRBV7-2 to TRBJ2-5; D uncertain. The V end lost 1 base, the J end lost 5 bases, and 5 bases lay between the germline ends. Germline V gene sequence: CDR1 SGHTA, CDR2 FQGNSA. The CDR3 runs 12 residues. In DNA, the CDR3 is TGTGCCAGCAGCTTAGGAACCGAGACCCAGTACTTC. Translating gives CASSLGTETQYF.

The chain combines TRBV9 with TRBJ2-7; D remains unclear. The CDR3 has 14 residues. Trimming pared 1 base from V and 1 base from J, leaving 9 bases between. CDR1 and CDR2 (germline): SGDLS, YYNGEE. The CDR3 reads CASSVQTASYEQYF. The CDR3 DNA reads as TGTGCCAGCAGCGTACAGACGGCATCCTACGAGCAGTACTTC.

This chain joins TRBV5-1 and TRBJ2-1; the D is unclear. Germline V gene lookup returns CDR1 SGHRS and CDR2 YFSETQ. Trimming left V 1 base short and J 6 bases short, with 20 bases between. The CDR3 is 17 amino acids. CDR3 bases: TGCGCCAGCAGCTTGCTAGTAGCAGATCCTTCTATCAATGAGCAGTTCTTC. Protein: CASSLLVADPSINEQFF.

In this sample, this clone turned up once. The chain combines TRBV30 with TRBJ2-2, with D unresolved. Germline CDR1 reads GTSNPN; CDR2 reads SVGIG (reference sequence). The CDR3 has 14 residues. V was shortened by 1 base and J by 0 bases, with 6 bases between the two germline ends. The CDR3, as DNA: TGTGCCTGGAGTGGGGATTCGAACACCGGGGAGCTGTTTTTT. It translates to CAWSGDSNTGELFF.

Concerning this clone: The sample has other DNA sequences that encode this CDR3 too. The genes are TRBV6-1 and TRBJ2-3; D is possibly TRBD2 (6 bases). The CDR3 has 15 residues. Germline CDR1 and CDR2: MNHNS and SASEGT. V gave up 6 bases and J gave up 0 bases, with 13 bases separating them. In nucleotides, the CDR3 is TGTGCCAGCAGGAGACTAGTCCCCAGCACAGATACGCAGTATTTT. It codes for CASRRLVPSTDTQYF.

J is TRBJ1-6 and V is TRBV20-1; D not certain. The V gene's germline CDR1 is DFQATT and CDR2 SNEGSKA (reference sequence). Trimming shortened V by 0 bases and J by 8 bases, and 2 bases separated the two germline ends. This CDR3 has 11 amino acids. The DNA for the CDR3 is TGCAGTGCTAGAGAGTATTCACCCCTCCACTTT. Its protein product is CSAREYSPLHF.